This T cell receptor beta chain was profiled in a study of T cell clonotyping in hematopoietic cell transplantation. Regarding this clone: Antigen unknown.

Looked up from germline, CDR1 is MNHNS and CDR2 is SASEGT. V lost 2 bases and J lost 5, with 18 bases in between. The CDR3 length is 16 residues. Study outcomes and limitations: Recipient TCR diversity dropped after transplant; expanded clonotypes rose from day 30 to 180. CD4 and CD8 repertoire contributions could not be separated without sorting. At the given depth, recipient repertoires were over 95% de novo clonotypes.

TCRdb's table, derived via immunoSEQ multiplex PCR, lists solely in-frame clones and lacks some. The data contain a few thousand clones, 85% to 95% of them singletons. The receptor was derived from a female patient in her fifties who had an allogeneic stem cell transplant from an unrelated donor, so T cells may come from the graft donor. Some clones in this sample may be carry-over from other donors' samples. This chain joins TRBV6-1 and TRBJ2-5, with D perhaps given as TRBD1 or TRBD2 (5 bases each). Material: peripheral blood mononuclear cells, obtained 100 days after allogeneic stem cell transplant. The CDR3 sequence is CASSESPGTVGETQYF. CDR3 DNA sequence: TGTGCCAGCAGTGAATCCCCCGGGACGGTGGGGGAGACCCAGTACTTC.